Listed here is a single TCR beta chain. The time point denotes: newly diagnosed, previously untreated cHL patient sample. CDR3 length: 15 amino acids. CDR1 is KGHSH, CDR2 LQKENI, per germline. V lost 4 bases, J lost 5 bases, and 2 bases stayed unmatched. This entry comes from a study of PD-1 blockade in classical Hodgkin lymphoma. TCRdb's copy holds only in-frame clones and misses some; the assay was immunoSEQ multiplex PCR. The table shows about 15,000 clones, with roughly 90% occurring only once. The source material was peripheral blood mononuclear cells (PBMCs). The V call is TRBV18, the J call TRBJ2-1; 13 nucleotides match TRBD2. The source of this sequence is a human donor with classical Hodgkin lymphoma. CDR3 coding DNA: TGTGCCAGCTCACTGGGACTAGCGGGGAACAATGAGCAGTTCTTC. The encoded protein is CASSLGLAGNNEQFF.